A single sample gave rise to the 20 T cell receptor beta chains below, sequenced in a study of T cell responses to AZD1222 COVID-19 vaccine. Libraries were prepared by immunoSEQ multiplex PCR; TCRdb keeps only in-frame clonotypes and omits some of them. The data contain more than 85,000 clones, 75% to 90% of them singletons. This specimen consisted of peripheral blood, obtained 28 days after the second AZD1222 dose. These receptors were collected from an adult who received the AZD1222 COVID-19 vaccine.

This chain connects TRBV28 to TRBJ1-1, with D unclear. Germline V CDR1 and CDR2: MDHEN, SYDVKM. Trimming stripped 2 bases from V and 7 bases from J, with 11 bases between. This CDR3 has 13 amino acids. CDR3 nucleotide sequence: TGTGCCAGCAGTTTAGCTCCGGGGTATGAAGCTTTCTTT. Translating gives CASSLAPGYEAFF.

The gene calls are TRBV6-1 and TRBJ2-3; D is perhaps TRBD1 or TRBD2 (6 bases each). In germline, CDR1 is MNHNS, CDR2 SASEGT. Trimming took 1 base from V and 0 from J, leaving 20 bases between them. The CDR3 spans 19 residues. The CDR3 region is CASSEEGWGAGVSTDTQYF. CDR3 DNA sequence: TGTGCCAGCAGTGAAGAGGGTTGGGGGGCAGGGGTTAGCACAGATACGCAGTATTTT.

This chain joins TRBV20-1 and TRBJ2-1; D not certain. CDR3 length: 11 amino acids. Trimming removed 5 bases from V and 12 bases from J, with 14 bases in between. CDR1 and CDR2 from the germline V gene are DFQATT and SNEGSKA (reference sequence). For the CDR3, the DNA is TGCAGTGCTGCACGCGAGAATCGGCAGTTCTTC. This encodes CSAARENRQFF.

The J gene is TRBJ2-3, the V gene TRBV27; unclear D gene. V was cut by 7 bases and J by 6 bases, with 8 bases left in between. Germline V CDR1 and CDR2: MNHEY, SMNVEV (reference sequence). This CDR3 comprises 11 residues. The CDR3 sequence: CASKQTDTQYF. CDR3 nucleotides: TGTGCCAGCAAACAGACCGATACGCAGTATTTT.

The table lists this clone with a count of one. The chain has TRBV7-6 and TRBJ2-5; tentatively, D is TRBD1 or TRBD2 (6 bases each). Trimming took 1 base from V and 7 from J, leaving 19 bases between them. The CDR3 runs 16 residues. CDR1 SGHVS and CDR2 FNYEAQ come from the germline V gene. CDR3 residues: CASSLEGGTTRGTQYF. The CDR3 DNA reads as TGTGCCAGCAGCTTAGAGGGGGGCACTACCCGGGGGACCCAGTACTTC.

This rearrangement joins TRBV19 to TRBJ2-2; D uncertain. Between the trimmed V and J ends, which lost 6 bases and 2 bases, there was a span of 10 bases. This CDR3 has 14 amino acids. Looked up from germline, CDR1 is LNHDA and CDR2 is SQIVND (reference sequence). The CDR3: CASRLGQNTGELFF. In nucleotides, the CDR3 is TGTGCCAGTAGATTGGGCCAAAACACCGGGGAGCTGTTTTTT. Using reference TRBV19 and TRBJ2-2 for the parts outside the CDR3, the full variable domain is DGGITQSPKYLFRKEGQNVTLSCEQNLNHDAMYWYRQDPGQGLRLIYYSQIVNDFQKGDIAEGYSVSREKKESFPLTVTSAQKNPTAFYLCASRLGQNTGELFFGEGSRLTVL.

This sequence joins TRBV3-1 (or the pseudogene TRBV3-2) and TRBJ1-2; 7 nucleotides agree with TRBD1. The germline CDR1 and CDR2 sequences are LGHDT and YNNKEL (reference sequence). The CDR3 contains 12 residues. With 2 bases clipped from V and 8 bases from J, the junction kept 2 bases outside the gene matches. The CDR3 is CASSQTGVGYTF. The CDR3 DNA is TGTGCCAGCAGCCAAACAGGGGTCGGCTACACCTTC.

The chain is built from TRBV7-9 and TRBJ2-7; D call uncertain. Germline CDR1 is SEHNR and CDR2 is FQNEAQ (reference sequence). This CDR3 comprises 12 residues. Deletions cut 4 bases from V and 0 bases from J, with 4 bases between. CDR3 nucleotides: TGTGCCAGCAGCTCCGTCTCCTACGAGCAGTACTTC. Translating gives CASSSVSYEQYF.

The chain uses TRBV6-5 and TRBJ1-1, with D uncertain. The CDR3 has 11 amino acids. Trimming removed 8 bases at V and 4 bases at J, with 8 bases between. Per the germline V gene, CDR1 is MNHEY and CDR2 is SVGAGI. The CDR3 nucleotides read TGTGCCAGCCATGGACCCACTGAAGCTTTCTTT. The encoded protein is CASHGPTEAFF.

The CDR3 region is CASSPPNLRTGGNEQFF. The CDR3 bases are TGTGCCAGCTCACCACCCAATCTGCGGACAGGGGGAAATGAGCAGTTCTTC. The chain recombines TRBV18 with TRBJ2-1; the match to TRBD1 covers 10 bases. Germline CDR1 is KGHSH and CDR2 is LQKENI. V lost 0 bases to trimming and J lost 7 bases; unmatched junction nucleotides: 9. The CDR3 runs to 17 residues.

This chain uses TRBV15 with TRBJ1-5; D remains unclear. CDR3 length: 13 residues. Germline-derived CDR1 and CDR2 are LNHNV and YYDKDF (reference sequence). The V and J ends lost 0 bases and 6 bases respectively, with 6 bases between them. The CDR3 nucleotides read TGTGCCACCAGCAGAGATGGTGCTCAGCCCCAGCATTTT. Translating it yields CATSRDGAQPQHF.

The rearrangement links TRBV18 to TRBJ1-1; 7 bases align to TRBD1. Germline V gene data show CDR1 as KGHSH and CDR2 as LQKENI. This CDR3 is built from 17 residues. Trimming cost V 4 bases and J 1 base; bases outside gene matches: 12. The CDR3 DNA reads as TGTGCCAGCTCACAAGGGACAGAATTTGCCCCGAACACTGAAGCTTTCTTT. Encoded protein: CASSQGTEFAPNTEAFF.

This chain connects TRBV5-1 to TRBJ2-1; 9 bases are shared with TRBD2. This CDR3 comprises 15 residues. CDR1 is SGHRS and CDR2 is YFSETQ in the germline V gene. The V segment lost 1 base and the J segment 4 bases; nucleotides outside the gene matches: 3. The CDR3 region has the DNA TGCGCCAGCAGCTTGAGGGCGGGAGGGTACAATGAGCAGTTCTTC. It is translated as CASSLRAGGYNEQFF.

The chain uses TRBV14 and TRBJ1-4, with D perhaps matching TRBD1 (6 bases). CDR3 length: 13 amino acids. V was pared by 0 bases and J by 11 bases, with 10 bases between. CDR1 SGHDN and CDR2 FVKESK come from the germline V gene. The CDR3 coding sequence is TGTGCCAGCAGCCAAGATAGGGGGAGGAAACTGTTTTTT. This translates into CASSQDRGRKLFF.

The chain uses TRBV27 and TRBJ1-2, with D maybe TRBD1 (5 bases). Germline V gene lookup returns CDR1 MNHEY and CDR2 SMNVEV (reference sequence). CDR3 size: 15 residues. V lost 6 bases to trimming and J lost 4 bases, with 18 bases between them. CDR3 coding DNA: TGTGCCAGCAGCTACTCCGGACACTCGCCCTATGGCTACACCTTC. It specifies CASSYSGHSPYGYTF.

The V gene is TRBV9, the J gene TRBJ2-2; D unclear. The CDR3 sequence is 17 residues long. The V end lost 2 bases, the J end lost 0 bases, and 14 bases lay between the germline ends. Germline loops: CDR1 SGDLS, CDR2 YYNGEE. The CDR3 is CASSVPVGSTNTGELFF. CDR3 nucleotides: TGTGCCAGCAGCGTCCCGGTCGGCAGTACGAACACCGGGGAGCTGTTTTTT.

The J gene is TRBJ2-7, the V gene TRBV3-1 (or the pseudogene TRBV3-2); D is undetermined. Looked up from germline, CDR1 is LGHDT and CDR2 is YNNKEL (reference sequence). V was trimmed by 1 base and J by 7 bases, leaving 5 bases between them. The CDR3 is 11 residues long. The CDR3 nucleotides are TGTGCCAGCAGCCAAGTTCGGGAGCAGTACTTC. It yields the protein CASSQVREQYF.

The chain joins TRBV6-5 to TRBJ2-7; possibly TRBD1 or TRBD2 for D (5 bases each). Germline-derived CDR1 and CDR2 are MNHEY and SVGAGI. V dropped 6 bases and J dropped 1 base, with 16 bases sitting between them. This CDR3 has 15 residues. CDR3 nucleotides: TGTGCCAGCAGCGACACCGGGACGGCTTCCTACGAGCAGTACTTC. It translates to CASSDTGTASYEQYF.

This clone was picked up one time. The rearrangement joins TRBV9 to TRBJ2-3; 7 nucleotides align to TRBD2. The CDR3 contains 14 residues. After removal of 2 bases from V and 6 bases from J, the junction contained 6 bases not matched to a gene. Germline values: CDR1 SGDLS, CDR2 YYNGEE. The DNA of the CDR3 is TGTGCCAGCAGCGTGGAGACTAGCTATGATACGCAGTATTTT. Amino acids: CASSVETSYDTQYF.

The gene calls are TRBV19 and TRBJ2-7; 11 bases map to TRBD2. The CDR3 has 15 residues. J gave up 7 bases and V 5 bases, and 10 bases lay outside the gene matches. CDR1 is LNHDA, CDR2 SQIVND, per germline (reference sequence). The CDR3 loop is CASSPLAGGSGEQYF. CDR3 in DNA: TGTGCCAGTAGTCCCCTAGCGGGAGGATCGGGGGAGCAGTACTTC. The full variable domain, in which reference TRBV19 and TRBJ2-7 provide the parts outside the CDR3, is DGGITQSPKYLFRKEGQNVTLSCEQNLNHDAMYWYRQDPGQGLRLIYYSQIVNDFQKGDIAEGYSVSREKKESFPLTVTSAQKNPTAFYLCASSPLAGGSGEQYFGPGTRLTVT.